This T cell receptor (beta chain) was retrieved from a study of CD8 T cells in Susac syndrome. Healthy donors were controls matched for age and sex. This CDR3 contains 16 residues. Germline trimming cut 3 bases from V and 7 bases from J; bases unmatched to any gene: 12. Germline loops: CDR1 DFQATT, CDR2 SNEGSKA (reference sequence). RNA amounts of roughly 0.45 to 1 ug underwent reverse transcription with random hexamers. In TCRdb, the immunoSEQ multiplex PCR reads were re-called with MiXCR into one record per CDR3 protein. Here the sample spans some 170,000 distinct CDR3 sequences, about 95% being singletons.

The receptor was isolated from a human donor in good health. This rearrangement joins TRBV20-1 to TRBJ2-5; 12 bases map to TRBD2. Sequencing input: CD4+ T cells from PBMCs. The DNA for the CDR3 is TGCAGTGCTAGTTTGCTAGCGGGAGGGCCCGTCGTGACCCAGTACTTC. Protein: CSASLLAGGPVVTQYF.